This T cell receptor beta chain was sequenced for a study of beta chain features in type 1 diabetes. Study-level information: Age, gender and cell yields were similar between patients and healthy donors.

There was one heparinised blood draw per donor, averaging approximately 120 mL. CDR3 length: 13 amino acids. Germline V gene lookup returns CDR1 MNHEY and CDR2 SVGAGI. V was pared by 5 bases and J by 6 bases, with 14 bases between. Study-level results: The study found moderately but significantly shorter TCRB CDR3s in all four CD4+ subsets of Type 1 diabetes patients.

Details on this clone: What it binds is not known.

What was sequenced were expressed TCRB transcripts, since all of the isolated RNA had been reverse transcribed. The protocol was immunoSEQ multiplex PCR, while the TCRdb copy is restricted to in-frame clones and leaves out a portion. The data contain 240,000 or so clones, approximately 14% of them singletons. This chain links TRBV6-5 with TRBJ2-7; maybe TRBD2 (5 bases). The clonotype originates from a man under 40 with type 1 diabetes. Sequenced input: naive CD4+ T cells from blood. Here the CDR3 reads CASSGADRGEQYF. In DNA, the CDR3 is TGTGCCAGCAGTGGAGCAGACCGGGGCGAGCAGTACTTC.